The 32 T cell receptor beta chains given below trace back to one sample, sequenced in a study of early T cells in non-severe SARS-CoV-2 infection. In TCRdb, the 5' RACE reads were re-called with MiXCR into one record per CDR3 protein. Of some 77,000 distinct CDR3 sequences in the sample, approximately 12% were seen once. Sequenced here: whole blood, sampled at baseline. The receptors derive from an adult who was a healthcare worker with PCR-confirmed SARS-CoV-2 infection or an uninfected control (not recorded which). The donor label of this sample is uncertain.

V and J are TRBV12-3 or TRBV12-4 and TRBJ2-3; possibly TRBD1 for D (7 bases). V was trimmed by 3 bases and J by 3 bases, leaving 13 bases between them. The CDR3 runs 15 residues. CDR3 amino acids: CASSFQGGRTDTQYF. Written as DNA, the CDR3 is TGTGCCAGCAGTTTCCAGGGGGGCAGAACAGATACGCAGTATTTT.

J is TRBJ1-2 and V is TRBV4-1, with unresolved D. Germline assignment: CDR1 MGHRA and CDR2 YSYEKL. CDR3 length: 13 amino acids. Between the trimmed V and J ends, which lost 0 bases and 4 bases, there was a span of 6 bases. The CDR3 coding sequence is TGCGCCAGCAGCCAAGAGTCGGGCTATGGCTACACCTTC. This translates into CASSQESGYGYTF.

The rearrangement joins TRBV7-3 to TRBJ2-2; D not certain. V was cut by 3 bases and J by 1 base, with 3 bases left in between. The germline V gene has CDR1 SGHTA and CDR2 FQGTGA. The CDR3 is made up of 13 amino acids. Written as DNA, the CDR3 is TGTGCCAGCAGCTTTGGGAACACCGGGGAGCTGTTTTTT. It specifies CASSFGNTGELFF.

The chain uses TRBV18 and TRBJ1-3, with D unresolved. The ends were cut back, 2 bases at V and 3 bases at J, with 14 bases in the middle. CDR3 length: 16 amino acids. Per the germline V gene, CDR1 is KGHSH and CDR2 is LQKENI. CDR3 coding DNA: TGTGCCAGCTCACCAGGCGCAGGCTCACATGGAAACACCATATATTTT. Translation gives CASSPGAGSHGNTIYF.

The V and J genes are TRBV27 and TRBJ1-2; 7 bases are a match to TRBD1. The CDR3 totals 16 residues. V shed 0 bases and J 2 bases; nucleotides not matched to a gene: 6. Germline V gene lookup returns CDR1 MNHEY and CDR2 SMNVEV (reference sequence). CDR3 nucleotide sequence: TGTGCCAGCAGTTTATCATATACGACAGGGAACTATGGCTACACCTTC. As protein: CASSLSYTTGNYGYTF.

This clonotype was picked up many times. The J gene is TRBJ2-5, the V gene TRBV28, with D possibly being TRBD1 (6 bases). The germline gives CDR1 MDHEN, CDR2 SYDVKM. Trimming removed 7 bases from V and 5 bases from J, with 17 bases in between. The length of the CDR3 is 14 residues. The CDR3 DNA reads TGTGCCAGCACCACAACCAACAGGGACGAGACCCAGTACTTC. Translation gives CASTTTNRDETQYF. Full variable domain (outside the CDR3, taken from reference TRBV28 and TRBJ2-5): DVKVTQSSRYLVKRTGEKVFLECVQDMDHENMFWYRQDPGLGLRLIYFSYDVKMKEKGDIPEGYSVSREKKERFSLILESASTNQTSMYLCASTTTNRDETQYFGPGTRLLVL.

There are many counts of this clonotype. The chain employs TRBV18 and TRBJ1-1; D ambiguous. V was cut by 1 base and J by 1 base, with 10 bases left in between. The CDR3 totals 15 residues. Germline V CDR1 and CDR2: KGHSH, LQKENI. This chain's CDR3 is CASSPLVVGNTEAFF. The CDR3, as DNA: TGTGCCAGCTCACCACTCGTGGTTGGGAACACTGAAGCTTTCTTT.

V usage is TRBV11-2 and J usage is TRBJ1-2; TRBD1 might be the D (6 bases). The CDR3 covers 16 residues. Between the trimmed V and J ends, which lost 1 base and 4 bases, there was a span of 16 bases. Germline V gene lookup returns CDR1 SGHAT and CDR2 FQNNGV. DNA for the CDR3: TGTGCCAGCAGCTTAGGTTTCGGACAGACGAGCTATGGCTACACCTTC. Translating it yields CASSLGFGQTSYGYTF.

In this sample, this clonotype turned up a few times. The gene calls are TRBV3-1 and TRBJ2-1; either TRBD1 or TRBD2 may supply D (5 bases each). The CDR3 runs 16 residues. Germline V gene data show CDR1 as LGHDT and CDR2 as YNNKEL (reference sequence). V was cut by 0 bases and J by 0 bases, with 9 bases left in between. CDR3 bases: TGTGCCAGCAGCCAAGATTGGGGGAGCTCCTACAATGAGCAGTTCTTC. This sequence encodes CASSQDWGSSYNEQFF.

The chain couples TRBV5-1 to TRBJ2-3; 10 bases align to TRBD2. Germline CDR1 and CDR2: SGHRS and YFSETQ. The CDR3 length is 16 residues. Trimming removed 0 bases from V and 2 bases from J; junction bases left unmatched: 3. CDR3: CASSLGTSGYTDTQYF. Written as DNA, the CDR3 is TGCGCCAGCAGCTTGGGGACTAGCGGTTACACAGATACGCAGTATTTT.

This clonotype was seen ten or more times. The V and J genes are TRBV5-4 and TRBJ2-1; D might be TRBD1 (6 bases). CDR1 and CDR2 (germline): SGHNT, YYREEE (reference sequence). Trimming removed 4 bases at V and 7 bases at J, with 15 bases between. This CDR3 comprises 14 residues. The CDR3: CASSPGGQKNEQFF. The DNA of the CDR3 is TGTGCCAGCAGCCCCGGTGGACAGAAAAATGAGCAGTTCTTC.

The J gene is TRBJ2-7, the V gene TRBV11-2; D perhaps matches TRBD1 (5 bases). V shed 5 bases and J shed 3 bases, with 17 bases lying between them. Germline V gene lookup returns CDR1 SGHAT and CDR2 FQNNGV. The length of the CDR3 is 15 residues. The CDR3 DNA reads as TGTGCCAGCAGCCATGAGTGGGGCCTATACTACGAGCAGTACTTC. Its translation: CASSHEWGLYYEQYF.

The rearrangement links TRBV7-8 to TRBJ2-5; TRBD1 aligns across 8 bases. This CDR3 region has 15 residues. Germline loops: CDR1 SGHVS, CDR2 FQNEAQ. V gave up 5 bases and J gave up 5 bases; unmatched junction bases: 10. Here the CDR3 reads CASSPYGTGRETQYF. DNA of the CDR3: TGTGCCAGCAGCCCTTACGGGACAGGACGGGAGACCCAGTACTTC.

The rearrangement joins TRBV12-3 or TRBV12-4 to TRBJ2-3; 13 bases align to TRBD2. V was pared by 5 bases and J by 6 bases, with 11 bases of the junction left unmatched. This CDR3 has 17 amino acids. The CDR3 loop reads CASSRDGLAGARDTQYF. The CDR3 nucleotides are TGTGCCAGCAGTCGAGACGGACTAGCGGGGGCCCGGGATACGCAGTATTTT.

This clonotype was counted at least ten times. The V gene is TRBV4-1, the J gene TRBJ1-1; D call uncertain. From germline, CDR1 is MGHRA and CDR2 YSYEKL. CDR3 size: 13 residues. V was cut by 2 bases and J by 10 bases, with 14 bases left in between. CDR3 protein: CASSQRGAFSAFF. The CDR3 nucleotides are TGCGCCAGCAGCCAAAGAGGCGCGTTTTCAGCTTTCTTT.

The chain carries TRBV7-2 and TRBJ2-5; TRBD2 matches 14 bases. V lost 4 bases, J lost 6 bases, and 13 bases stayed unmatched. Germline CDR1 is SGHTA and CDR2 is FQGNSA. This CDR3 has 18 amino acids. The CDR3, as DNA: TGTGCCAGCAGCTCGCCGAAAGGACTAGCGGGGGGCCCAAAGACCCAGTACTTC. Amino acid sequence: CASSSPKGLAGGPKTQYF.

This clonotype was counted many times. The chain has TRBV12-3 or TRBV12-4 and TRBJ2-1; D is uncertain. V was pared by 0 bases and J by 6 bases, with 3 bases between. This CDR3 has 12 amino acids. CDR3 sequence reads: CASSLASNEQFF. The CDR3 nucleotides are TGTGCCAGCAGTTTAGCTTCCAATGAGCAGTTCTTC.

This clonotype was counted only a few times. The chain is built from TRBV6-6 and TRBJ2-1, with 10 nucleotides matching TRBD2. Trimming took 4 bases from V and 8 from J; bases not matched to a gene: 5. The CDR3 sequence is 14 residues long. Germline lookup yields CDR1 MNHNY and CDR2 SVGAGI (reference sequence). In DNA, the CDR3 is TGTGCCAGCAGTTTAGCGGGAGGATTCGATGAGCAGTTCTTC. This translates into CASSLAGGFDEQFF.

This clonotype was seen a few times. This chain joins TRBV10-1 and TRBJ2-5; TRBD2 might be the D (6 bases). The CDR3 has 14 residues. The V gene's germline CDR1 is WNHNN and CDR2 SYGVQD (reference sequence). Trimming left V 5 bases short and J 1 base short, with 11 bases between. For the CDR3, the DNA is TGCGCCAGCAGTACCGGGACTTCCCAAGAGACCCAGTACTTC. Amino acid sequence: CASSTGTSQETQYF.

The CDR3 DNA sequence: TGTGCCAGCAGCTTATGGTCGGCGGGGGGGAACACAGATACGCAGTATTTT. Translated: CASSLWSAGGNTDTQYF. The V call is TRBV11-3, the J call TRBJ2-3; 9 bases are a match to TRBD2. J was trimmed by 2 bases and V by 2 bases; bases with no gene match: 8. The germline V gene encodes CDR1 SGHNT and CDR2 YENEEA. The CDR3 loop spans 17 amino acids.

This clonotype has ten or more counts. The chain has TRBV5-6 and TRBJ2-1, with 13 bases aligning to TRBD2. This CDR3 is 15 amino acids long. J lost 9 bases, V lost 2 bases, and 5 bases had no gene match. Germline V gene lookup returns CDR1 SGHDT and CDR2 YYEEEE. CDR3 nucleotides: TGTGCCAGCAGCTTCGGACTAGCGGGAGTCGCTGAGCAGTTCTTC. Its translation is CASSFGLAGVAEQFF.

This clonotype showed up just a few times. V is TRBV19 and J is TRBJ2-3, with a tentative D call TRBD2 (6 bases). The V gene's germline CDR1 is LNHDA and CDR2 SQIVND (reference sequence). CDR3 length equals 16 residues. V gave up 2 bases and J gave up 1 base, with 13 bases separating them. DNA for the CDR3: TGTGCCAGTAGTATACACGCGGGACGGGGCACAGATACGCAGTATTTT. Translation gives CASSIHAGRGTDTQYF.

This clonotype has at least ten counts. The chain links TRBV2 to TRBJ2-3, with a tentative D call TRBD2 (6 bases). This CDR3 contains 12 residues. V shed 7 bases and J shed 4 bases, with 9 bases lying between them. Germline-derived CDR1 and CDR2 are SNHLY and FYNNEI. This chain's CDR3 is CASTRESDTQYF. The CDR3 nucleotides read TGTGCCAGCACCCGGGAGTCAGATACGCAGTATTTT.

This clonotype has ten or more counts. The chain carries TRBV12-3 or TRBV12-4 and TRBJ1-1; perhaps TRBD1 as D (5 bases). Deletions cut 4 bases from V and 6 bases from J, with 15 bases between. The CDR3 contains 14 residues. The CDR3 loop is CASSSEGRGSEAFF. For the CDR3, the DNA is TGTGCCAGCAGTTCTGAGGGGCGAGGATCTGAAGCTTTCTTT.

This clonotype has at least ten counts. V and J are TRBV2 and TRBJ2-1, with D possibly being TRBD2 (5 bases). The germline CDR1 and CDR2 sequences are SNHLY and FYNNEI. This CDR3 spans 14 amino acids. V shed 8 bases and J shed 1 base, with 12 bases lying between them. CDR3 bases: TGTGCCAGCTGCCCGGGGTGGTCCTACAATGAGCAGTTCTTC. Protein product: CASCPGWSYNEQFF. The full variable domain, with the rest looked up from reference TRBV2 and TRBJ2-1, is EPEVTQTPSHQVTQMGQEVILRCVPISNHLYFYWYRQILGQKVEFLVSFYNNEISEKSEIFDDQFSVERPDGSNFTLKIRSTKLEDSAMYFCASCPGWSYNEQFFGPGTRLTVL.

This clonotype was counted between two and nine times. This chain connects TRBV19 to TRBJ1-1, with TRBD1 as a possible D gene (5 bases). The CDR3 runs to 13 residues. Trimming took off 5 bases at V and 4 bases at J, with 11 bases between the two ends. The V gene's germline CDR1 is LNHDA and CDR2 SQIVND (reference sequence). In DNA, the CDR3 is TGTGCCAGTAGTTACAAGCAGGGCACTGAAGCTTTCTTT. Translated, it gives CASSYKQGTEAFF.

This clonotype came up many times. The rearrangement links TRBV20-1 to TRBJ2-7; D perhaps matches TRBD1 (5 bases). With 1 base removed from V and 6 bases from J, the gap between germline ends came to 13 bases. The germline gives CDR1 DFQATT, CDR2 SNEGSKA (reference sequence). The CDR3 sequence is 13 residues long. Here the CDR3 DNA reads TGCAGTGCTAGAGGGGTAACCAGGGCCGAGCAGTACTTC. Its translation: CSARGVTRAEQYF.

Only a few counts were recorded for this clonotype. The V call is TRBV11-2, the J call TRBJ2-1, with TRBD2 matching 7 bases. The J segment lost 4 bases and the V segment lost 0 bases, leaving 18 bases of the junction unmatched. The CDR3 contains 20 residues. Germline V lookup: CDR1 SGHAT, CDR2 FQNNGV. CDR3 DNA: TGTGCCAGCAGCTTAGATCAGCGACTAGCCCCCGCCGAGGGGTACAATGAGCAGTTCTTC. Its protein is CASSLDQRLAPAEGYNEQFF.

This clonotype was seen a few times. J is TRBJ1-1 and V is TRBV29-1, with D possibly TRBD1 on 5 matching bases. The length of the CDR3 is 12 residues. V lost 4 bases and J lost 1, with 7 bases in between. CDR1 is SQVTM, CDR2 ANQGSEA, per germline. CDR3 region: CSVGQRNTEAFF. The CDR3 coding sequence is TGCAGCGTTGGACAGAGGAACACTGAAGCTTTCTTT.

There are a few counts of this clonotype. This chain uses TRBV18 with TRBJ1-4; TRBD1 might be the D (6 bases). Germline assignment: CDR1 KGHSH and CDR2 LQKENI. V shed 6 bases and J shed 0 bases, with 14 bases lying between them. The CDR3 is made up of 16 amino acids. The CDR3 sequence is CASSPQGPATNEKLFF. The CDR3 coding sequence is TGTGCCAGCTCGCCCCAGGGGCCTGCAACTAATGAAAAACTGTTTTTT.

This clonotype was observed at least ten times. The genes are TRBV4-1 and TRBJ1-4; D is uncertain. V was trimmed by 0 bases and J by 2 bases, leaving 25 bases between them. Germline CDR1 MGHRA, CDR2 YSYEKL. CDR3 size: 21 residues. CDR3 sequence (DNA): TGCGCCAGCAGCCAAGACACCTTCCTACTGATTCCGTTTTCCACTAATGAAAAACTGTTTTTT. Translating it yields CASSQDTFLLIPFSTNEKLFF.

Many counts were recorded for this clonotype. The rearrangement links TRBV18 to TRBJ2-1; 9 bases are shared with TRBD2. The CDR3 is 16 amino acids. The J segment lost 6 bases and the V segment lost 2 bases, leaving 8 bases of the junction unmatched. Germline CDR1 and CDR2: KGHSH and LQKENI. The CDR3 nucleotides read TGTGCCAGCTCACCAAATGGTCTAGCGGGGACCAATGAGCAGTTCTTC. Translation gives CASSPNGLAGTNEQFF.